This T cell receptor beta chain was identified in a study of shared clonotypes between healthy human individuals. Turning to the study itself: Aged between 18 and 49, the donors were a couple of women and a few men.

The study's findings and limits: Investigators expected sequencing depth to affect clonotype sharing among donors.

Naive CD8 cells, CD45RO-negative and positively selected for CCR7, excluded terminally differentiated effector memory CD45RA+ cells. The CDR3 consists of 14 residues. V trimming: 3 bases; J trimming: 5 bases; junction bases outside the gene matches: 3. Germline CDR1 is LNHDA and CDR2 is SQIVND (reference sequence). In the original analysis: Quality scores were absent from the junction-only immunoSEQ sequences, so filtering differed. Produced via immunoSEQ multiplex PCR; TCRdb's table is partial and in-frame only. V, J and clone size reflect that table, while D and trimming were determined from the DNA. The data hold about 590,000 clones, with 95% to 96% observed a single time. Notes on this clone: Its matching antigen is unknown.

The chain has TRBV19 and TRBJ2-5; 10 bases line up with TRBD1. This clonotype was sampled from a woman aged 30 to 39 in good health. The sequenced sample was naive CD8+ T cells sorted from blood. The CDR3 DNA follows: TGTGCCAGTAGTATTCTGGACAGGGGGGAGACCCAGTACTTC. Protein: CASSILDRGETQYF.